The 11 T cell receptor beta chains below were found in one sample sequenced in a study of shared clonotypes between healthy human individuals. Assay: immunoSEQ multiplex PCR; the TCRdb copy retains only in-frame clones and omits some. Here the sample spans about 550,000 clones, around 95% being singletons. Cells designated naive CD8 were CD45RO-negative and were positively selected for CCR7, with terminally differentiated effector memory CD45RA+ cells excluded. The material sequenced was naive CD8+ T cells sorted from blood. These receptors all come from a young woman in good health.

This clone was counted between two and nine times. Sequence at one end of the junction differs from germline and may be a read error. The rearrangement links TRBV2 to TRBJ1-1; D ambiguous. The germline gives CDR1 SNHLY, CDR2 FYNNEI. There are 13 residues in the CDR3. Here the CDR3 reads CASGDIQNTEAFF. In DNA form, the CDR3 reads TGTGCCAGCGGTGACATCCAGAACACTGAAGCTTTCTTT.

This clone has a single count. The V call is TRBV4-2, the J call TRBJ2-1, with D unclear. The CDR3 is made up of 15 amino acids. Germline V gene data show CDR1 as LGHNA and CDR2 as YNFKEQ. V lost 4 bases to trimming and J lost 5 bases, with 15 bases between them. The CDR3 sequence is CASSPRWEEHNEQFF. The CDR3 DNA sequence: TGTGCCAGCAGCCCAAGGTGGGAAGAACACAATGAGCAGTTCTTC.

This clone was observed once. The V gene is TRBV7-6, the J gene TRBJ2-1; 7 bases line up with TRBD2. With 4 bases clipped from V and 4 bases from J, the junction kept 10 bases outside the gene matches. Germline CDR1 is SGHVS and CDR2 is FNYEAQ. This CDR3 has 16 amino acids. CDR3 sequence reads: CASSSGGSAPYNEQFF. CDR3 sequence (DNA): TGTGCCAGCAGCTCGGGGGGTAGCGCACCTTACAATGAGCAGTTCTTC.

The chain links TRBV15 to TRBJ2-7; perhaps TRBD1 as D (6 bases). The CDR3 contains 15 residues. CDR1 is LNHNV, CDR2 YYDKDF, per germline (reference sequence). V was trimmed by 0 bases and J by 6 bases, leaving 15 bases between them. CDR3 region: CATSREATGSSEQYF. DNA of the CDR3: TGTGCCACCAGCAGAGAGGCAACAGGGTCGTCCGAGCAGTACTTC.

This clone was counted once. The rearrangement links TRBV7-8 to TRBJ2-3, with D uncertain. Germline assignment: CDR1 SGHVS and CDR2 FQNEAQ. The V end was cut by 4 bases, the J end by 0 bases, with 5 bases between. This CDR3 has 13 residues. CDR3 in DNA: TGTGCCAGCAGCTCGGGTAGCACAGATACGCAGTATTTT. Translating it yields CASSSGSTDTQYF.

J is TRBJ2-1 and V is TRBV23-1, with 8 positions matching TRBD2. TRBV23-1 is identified as an open reading frame with a role that is uncertain. The CDR3 extends over 16 amino acids. V gave up 5 bases and J gave up 3 bases; unmatched junction bases: 9. The CDR3 DNA sequence: TGCGCCAGCAGTAAACGGACTAGCCCGATCTACAATGAGCAGTTCTTC. This gives the protein CASSKRTSPIYNEQFF.

The chain uses TRBV19 and TRBJ1-2; TRBD1 aligns across 8 bases. The germline CDR1 and CDR2 sequences are LNHDA and SQIVND (reference sequence). V gave up 3 bases and J gave up 4 bases; unmatched junction bases: 13. There are 17 residues in the CDR3. The CDR3 bases are TGTGCCAGTAGTATTAAGGCAGGGGGCGCGGTCCTCTATGGCTACACCTTC. Encoded protein: CASSIKAGGAVLYGYTF. Combining the CDR3 with reference TRBV19 and TRBJ1-2 gives the whole variable domain DGGITQSPKYLFRKEGQNVTLSCEQNLNHDAMYWYRQDPGQGLRLIYYSQIVNDFQKGDIAEGYSVSREKKESFPLTVTSAQKNPTAFYLCASSIKAGGAVLYGYTFGSGTRLTVV.

The chain recombines TRBV5-1 with TRBJ2-3; D not resolved. V was pared by 1 base and J by 9 bases, with 9 bases between. Germline CDR1 and CDR2: SGHRS and YFSETQ. CDR3 length equals 12 residues. The DNA of the CDR3 is TGCGCCAGCAGCTTGAGTCGGGTCACGCAGTATTTT. This translates into CASSLSRVTQYF.

This clone was picked up one time. The chain couples TRBV9 to TRBJ2-7, with 12 bases matching TRBD2. CDR1 is SGDLS and CDR2 is YYNGEE in the germline V gene. V gave up 0 bases and J gave up 4 bases; unmatched junction bases: 5. This CDR3 comprises 16 residues. CDR3 DNA sequence: TGTGCCAGCAGCGTAGGCACTAGCGGGAGGAGATACGAGCAGTACTTC. Protein sequence: CASSVGTSGRRYEQYF.

Here the CDR3 DNA reads TGTGCCAGCAGCTTGACAGACCCTGTTTGGGAAAAACTGTTTTTT. Amino acids: CASSLTDPVWEKLFF. The chain has TRBV4-2 and TRBJ1-4; perhaps TRBD1 as D (5 bases). The CDR3 runs 15 residues. The germline V and J ends were trimmed by 5 bases and 8 bases, with 18 bases remaining between them. CDR1 and CDR2 from the germline V gene are LGHNA and YNFKEQ.

The chain has TRBV7-9 and TRBJ2-7; 13 bases line up with TRBD2. The CDR3 runs 15 residues. CDR1 and CDR2 (germline): SEHNR, FQNEAQ (reference sequence). V shed 5 bases and J 2 bases; nucleotides not matched to a gene: 3. CDR3 bases: TGTGCCAGCAGCGGCGGGACTAGCGGGACCTACGAGCAGTACTTC. Translation gives CASSGGTSGTYEQYF.